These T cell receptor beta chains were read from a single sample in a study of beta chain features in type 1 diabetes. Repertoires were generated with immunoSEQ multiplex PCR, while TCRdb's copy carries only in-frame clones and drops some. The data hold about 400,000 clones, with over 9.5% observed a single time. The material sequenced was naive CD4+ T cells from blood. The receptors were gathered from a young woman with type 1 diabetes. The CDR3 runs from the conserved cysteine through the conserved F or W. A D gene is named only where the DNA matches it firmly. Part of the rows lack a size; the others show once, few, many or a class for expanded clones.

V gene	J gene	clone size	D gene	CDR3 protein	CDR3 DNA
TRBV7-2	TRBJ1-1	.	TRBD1	CASSFPQGANTEAFF	TGTGCCAGCAGCTTTCCACAGGGGGCGAACACTGAAGCTTTCTTT
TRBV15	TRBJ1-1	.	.	CATSGTTGNTEAFF	TGTGCCACCAGCGGAACGACTGGGAACACTGAAGCTTTCTTT
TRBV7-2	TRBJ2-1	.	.	CASSLGLGDYNEQFF	TGTGCCAGCAGCTTAGGACTAGGAGACTACAATGAGCAGTTCTTC
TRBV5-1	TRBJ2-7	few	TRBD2	CASASGAGGEQYF	TGCGCCAGCGCTAGCGGGGCCGGAGGGGAGCAGTACTTC
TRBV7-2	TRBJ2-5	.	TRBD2	CASSLEWPSGVGTQYF	TGTGCCAGCAGCTTAGAGTGGCCTAGCGGGGTGGGAACCCAGTACTTC
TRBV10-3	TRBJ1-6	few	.	CAISDPTTNSPLHF	TGTGCCATCAGTGACCCGACTACCAATTCACCCCTCCACTTT
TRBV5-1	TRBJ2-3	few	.	CASSSQSKDTQYF	TGCGCCAGCTCCTCTCAATCTAAGGATACGCAGTATTTT
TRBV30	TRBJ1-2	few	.	CAWKRREANYGYTF	TGTGCCTGGAAACGGCGCGAGGCGAACTATGGCTACACCTTC
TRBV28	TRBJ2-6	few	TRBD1	CASLGGGQGRAGANVLTF	TGTGCCAGCCTAGGGGGGGGACAGGGCCGCGCTGGGGCCAACGTCCTGACTTTC
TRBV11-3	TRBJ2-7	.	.	CASSPRRSSYEQYF	TGTGCCAGCAGCCCTAGGCGGAGTTCCTACGAGCAGTACTTC
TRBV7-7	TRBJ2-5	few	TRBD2	CASSPGLAGQETQYF	TGTGCCAGCAGCCCCGGACTAGCGGGACAAGAGACCCAGTACTTC
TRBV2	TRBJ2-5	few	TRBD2	CASRVQAGGNQETQYF	TGTGCCAGCAGGGTCCAAGCGGGAGGTAATCAAGAGACCCAGTACTTC
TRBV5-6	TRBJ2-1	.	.	CASSLVGAGYNEQFF	TGTGCCAGCAGCTTGGTCGGGGCGGGGTACAATGAGCAGTTCTTC
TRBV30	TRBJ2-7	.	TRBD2	CAWSRAGSSYEQYF	TGTGCCTGGAGCCGAGCGGGGAGCTCCTACGAGCAGTACTTC
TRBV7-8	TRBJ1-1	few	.	CASSLPYRNTEAFF	TGTGCCAGCAGCTTACCCTACAGAAACACTGAAGCTTTCTTT
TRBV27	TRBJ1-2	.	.	CASRIPPGTTNYGYTF	TGTGCCAGCAGAATACCCCCAGGGACAACTAACTATGGCTACACCTTC
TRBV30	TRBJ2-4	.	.	CAWSLPIARGLAKNIQYF	TGTGCCTGGAGTCTTCCTATAGCGAGAGGCCTAGCCAAAAACATTCAGTACTTC
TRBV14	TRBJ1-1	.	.	CASSRSMNTEAFF	TGTGCCAGCAGCCGTAGTATGAACACTGAAGCTTTCTTT
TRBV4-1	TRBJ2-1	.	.	CASSQGAAEAYNEQFF	TGCGCCAGCAGCCAAGGAGCAGCGGAGGCCTACAATGAGCAGTTCTTC
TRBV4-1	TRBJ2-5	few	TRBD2	CASSQIRRVAGVSQETQYF	TGCGCCAGCAGCCAAATTCGAAGGGTAGCGGGAGTAAGCCAAGAGACCCAGTACTTC
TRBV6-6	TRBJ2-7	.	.	CASSSPGAYEQYF	TGTGCCAGCAGTTCCCCGGGGGCCTACGAGCAGTACTTC
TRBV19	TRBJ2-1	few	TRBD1	CASSLGQGTLYNEQFF	TGTGCCAGTAGCTTGGGACAGGGGACCCTCTACAATGAGCAGTTCTTC
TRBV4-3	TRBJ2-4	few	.	CASSRETNSKNIQYF	TGCGCCAGCAGCCGGGAGACGAACTCCAAAAACATTCAGTACTTC
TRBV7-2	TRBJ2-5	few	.	CASSAVETQYF	TGTGCCAGCAGCGCGGTGGAGACCCAGTACTTC
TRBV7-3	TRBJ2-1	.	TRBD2	CASSPGSPTSGNNEQFF	TGTGCCAGCAGCCCGGGATCCCCGACTAGCGGGAACAATGAGCAGTTCTTC
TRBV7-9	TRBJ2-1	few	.	CASSPKSRGIPNEQFF	TGTGCCAGCAGCCCAAAATCCCGCGGGATCCCGAATGAGCAGTTCTTC
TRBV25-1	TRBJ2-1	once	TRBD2	CANPLAAHSYNEQFF	TGTGCCAACCCACTAGCGGCTCACTCCTACAATGAGCAGTTCTTC
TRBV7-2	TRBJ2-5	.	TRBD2	CASGLAGGETQYF	TGTGCCAGTGGACTAGCGGGGGGAGAGACCCAGTACTTC
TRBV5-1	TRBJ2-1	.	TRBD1	CASSRSPTGGEEHEQFF	TGCGCCAGCAGCCGGAGCCCAACAGGGGGCGAAGAGCATGAGCAGTTCTTC
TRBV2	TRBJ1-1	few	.	CAISAPRFQLNTEAFF	TGTGCCATCTCGGCCCCGAGGTTTCAACTGAACACTGAAGCTTTCTTT
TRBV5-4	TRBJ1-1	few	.	CASSLAQQTNTEAFF	TGTGCCAGCAGCTTAGCCCAACAGACGAACACTGAAGCTTTCTTT
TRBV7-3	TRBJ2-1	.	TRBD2	CASSLTREGGEQFF	TGTGCCAGCAGCTTAACGCGGGAGGGGGGTGAGCAGTTCTTC
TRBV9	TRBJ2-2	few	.	CASSPGDYTGELFF	TGTGCCAGCAGCCCAGGGGATTACACCGGGGAGCTGTTTTTT
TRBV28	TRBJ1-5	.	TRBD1	CASSPLGQGSAQPQHF	TGTGCCAGCAGTCCCCTAGGACAGGGGTCCGCTCAGCCCCAGCATTTT
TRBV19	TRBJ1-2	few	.	CASSFMRVNYGYTF	TGTGCCAGTAGTTTCATGCGGGTCAACTATGGCTACACCTTC